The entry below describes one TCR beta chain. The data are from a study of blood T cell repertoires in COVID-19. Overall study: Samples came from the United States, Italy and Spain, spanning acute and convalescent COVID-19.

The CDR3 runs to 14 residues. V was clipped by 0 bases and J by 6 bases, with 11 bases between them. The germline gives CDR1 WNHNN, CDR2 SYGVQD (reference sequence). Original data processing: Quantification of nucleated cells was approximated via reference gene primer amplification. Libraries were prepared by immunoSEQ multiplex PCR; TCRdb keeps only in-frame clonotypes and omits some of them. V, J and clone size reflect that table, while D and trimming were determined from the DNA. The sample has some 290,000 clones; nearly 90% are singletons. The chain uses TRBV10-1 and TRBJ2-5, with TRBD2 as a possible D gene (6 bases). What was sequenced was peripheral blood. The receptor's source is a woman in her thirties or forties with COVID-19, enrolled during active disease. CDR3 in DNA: TGCGCCAGCAGTGAGTCGGGCGGAGGGAAGACCCAGTACTTC. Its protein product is CASSESGGGKTQYF.